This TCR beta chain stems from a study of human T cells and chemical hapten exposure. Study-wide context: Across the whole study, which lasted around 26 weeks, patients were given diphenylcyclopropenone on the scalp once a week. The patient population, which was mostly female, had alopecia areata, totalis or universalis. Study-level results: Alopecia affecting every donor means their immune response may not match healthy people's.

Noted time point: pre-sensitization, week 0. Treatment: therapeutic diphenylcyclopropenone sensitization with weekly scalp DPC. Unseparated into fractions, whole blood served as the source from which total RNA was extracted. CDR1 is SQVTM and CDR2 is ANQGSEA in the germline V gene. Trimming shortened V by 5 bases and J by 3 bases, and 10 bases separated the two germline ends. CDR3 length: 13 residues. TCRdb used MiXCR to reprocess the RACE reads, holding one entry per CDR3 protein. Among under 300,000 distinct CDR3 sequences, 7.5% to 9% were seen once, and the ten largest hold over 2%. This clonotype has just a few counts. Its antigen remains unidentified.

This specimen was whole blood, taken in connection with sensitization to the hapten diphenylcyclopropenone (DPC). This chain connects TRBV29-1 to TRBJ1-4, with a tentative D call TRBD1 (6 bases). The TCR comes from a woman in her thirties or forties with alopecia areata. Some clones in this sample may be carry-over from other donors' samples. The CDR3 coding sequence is TGCAGCGTTAGAGGACAGCCTAATGAAAAACTGTTTTTT. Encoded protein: CSVRGQPNEKLFF. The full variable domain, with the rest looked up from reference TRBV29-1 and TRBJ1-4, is SAVISQKPSRDICQRGTSLTIQCQVDSQVTMMFWYRQQPGQSLTLIATANQGSEATYESGFVIDKFPISRPNLTFSTLTVSNMSPEDSSIYLCSVRGQPNEKLFFGSGTQLSVL.